The 7 T cell receptor beta chains reported below all come from one sample, sequenced in a study of blood T cell repertoires in COVID-19 (dated by TCRdb to the early 2020s). The receptor library was made with the immunoSEQ multiplex PCR assay. This is the immuneACCESS table as TCRdb keeps it, with only in-frame sequences that have V and J called. A part of the clones is gone; compared with another copy, unresolved V genes explain less than half, and the rest is unexplained. The table for this sample lists 65,000 to 95,000 clones; about three quarters of them were counted only once. More than 5% of the sample is in the top ten clones. Material: peripheral blood. The receptors originated from a man in his fifties with active or convalescent COVID-19.

V gene TRBV30 combines with J gene TRBJ2-7; 9 nucleotides match TRBD1. Germline V gene data show CDR1 as GTSNPN and CDR2 as SVGIG (reference sequence). The CDR3 extends over 15 amino acids. V was pared by 5 bases and J by 0 bases, with 8 bases of the junction left unmatched. The DNA for the CDR3 is TGTGCCTGGGTTCGAGGGACAGGGTTCTCCTACGAGCAGTACTTC. Translated, it gives CAWVRGTGFSYEQYF. Looking up the rest from reference TRBV30 and TRBJ2-7 gives the full variable domain: SQTIHQWPATLVQPVGSPLSLECTVEGTSNPNLYWYRQAAGRGLQLLFYSVGIGQISSEVPQNLSASRPQDRQFILSSKKLLLSDSGFYLCAWVRGTGFSYEQYFGPGTRLTVT.

The J gene is TRBJ2-7, the V gene TRBV5-8; D gene ambiguous. The CDR3 extends over 13 amino acids. Per germline, CDR1 SGHTS and CDR2 YDEGEE. V was trimmed by 5 bases and J by 5 bases, leaving 14 bases between them. The CDR3: CASRTLRAHEQYF. The CDR3 DNA reads TGTGCCAGCAGAACCCTAAGAGCCCACGAGCAGTACTTC. Using reference TRBV5-8 and TRBJ2-7 for the parts outside the CDR3, the full variable domain is EAGVTQSPTHLIKTRGQQATLRCSPISGHTSVYWYQQALGLGLQFLLWYDEGEERNRGNFPPRFSGRQFPNYSSELNVNALELEDSALYLCASRTLRAHEQYFGPGTRLTVT.

This clone was seen only once. V gene TRBV9 combines with J gene TRBJ1-5, with 7 bases that match TRBD1. The V and J ends lost 3 bases and 2 bases, in that order; junction bases with no gene match: 2. Germline CDR1 is SGDLS and CDR2 is YYNGEE. CDR3 size: 14 residues. The CDR3 nucleotides read TGTGCCAGCAGCGCCGACAGGGGCAATCAGCCCCAGCATTTT. Amino acid sequence: CASSADRGNQPQHF.

In this sample, this clone turned up once. The CDR3 sequence is CASSPGRGDTQYF. In DNA form, the CDR3 reads TGCGCCAGCAGCCCAGGGAGGGGAGATACGCAGTATTTT. The chain is built from TRBV4-1 and TRBJ2-3, with 7 bases aligning to TRBD2. This CDR3 is 13 amino acids long. The ends lost 4 bases at V and 5 bases at J; junction bases unmatched: 3. Germline V gene data show CDR1 as MGHRA and CDR2 as YSYEKL.

The chain links TRBV5-8 to TRBJ2-7, with no clear D. CDR3 size: 11 residues. Germline V gene data show CDR1 as SGHTS and CDR2 as YDEGEE. V was pared by 1 base and J by 6 bases, with 5 bases between. The CDR3 bases are TGTGCCAGCAGCTTGTGGGCCGAGCAGTACTTC. Translated: CASSLWAEQYF.

This rearrangement joins TRBV21-1 to TRBJ1-1. TRBV21-1 is assigned pseudogene status. This CDR3 has 15 amino acids. The CDR3 bases are TGTGCCAGCAGCCCACGACCCGCCGGGGGGACTGAAGCTTTCTTT. It specifies CASSPRPAGGTEAFF.

The rearrangement joins TRBV30 to TRBJ2-7; TRBD1 might be the D (5 bases). This CDR3 has 14 amino acids. The germline V and J ends were trimmed by 1 base and 3 bases, with 13 bases remaining between them. Germline V gives CDR1 GTSNPN, CDR2 SVGIG (reference sequence). CDR3 DNA sequence: TGTGCCTGGAGTGCCGGCCAGGGCCACTACGAGCAGTACTTC. Its protein is CAWSAGQGHYEQYF.